Presented here are 28 T cell receptor beta chains from one specimen sequenced in a study of blood T cells in healthy people across ages. Alongside a J-beta primer mix, a sample-barcoded 5' primer served in a second PCR lasting about 7 to 11 cycles. TCRdb independently ran MiXCR on the 5' RACE reads; one entry per CDR3 protein. The sample lists about 1.1 million distinct CDR3 sequences; roughly two fifths were seen once. Sequencing used blood. The receptors stem from a man between 18 and 35 years old in good health.

This sequence joins TRBV27 and TRBJ1-6, with 8 positions matching TRBD1. CDR3 size: 15 residues. V lost 0 bases, J lost 6 bases, and 1 base stayed unmatched. Germline loops: CDR1 MNHEY, CDR2 SMNVEV (reference sequence). CDR3 region: CASSLSDRANSPLHF. The CDR3 DNA follows: TGTGCCAGCAGTTTATCGGACAGGGCTAATTCACCCCTCCACTTT.

Points on this clonotype: A read error is possible here, since a much larger clone lies one base away. The CDR3 protein is CSVGKGTGAEQYF. The CDR3 nucleotides are TGCAGCGTGGGAAAAGGGACAGGGGCCGAGCAGTACTTC. This chain joins TRBV29-1 and TRBJ2-5, with TRBD1 identical over 10 bases. The J call is uncertain, as TRBJ2-7 better fits the DNA end. CDR1 is SQVTM and CDR2 is ANQGSEA in the germline V gene. CDR3 length: 13 residues.

CDR3: CASSLGQGPMNEQYF. As DNA, the CDR3 is TGTGCCAGCAGCTTAGGCCAGGGCCCCATGAATGAGCAGTACTTC. V and J are TRBV7-2 and TRBJ2-4; D is possibly TRBD1 (5 bases). This CDR3 spans 15 amino acids. Trimming pared 1 base from V and 13 bases from J, leaving 20 bases between. Germline-derived CDR1 and CDR2 are SGHTA and FQGNSA.

This clonotype was counted between two and nine times. The chain is built from TRBV20-1 and TRBJ2-3; 14 nucleotides agree with TRBD2. There are 14 residues in the CDR3. Germline V lookup: CDR1 DFQATT, CDR2 SNEGSKA (reference sequence). Losses at the gene ends were 6 bases for V and 5 bases for J; bases not matched to a gene: 4. The DNA for the CDR3 is TGCAGTGCCACCGGGACTAGCGGGGGAGATACGCAGTATTTT. Translation gives CSATGTSGGDTQYF.

The V gene is TRBV6-6, the J gene TRBJ1-1, with D perhaps matching TRBD1 (5 bases). There are 15 residues in the CDR3. Deletions cut 8 bases from V and 4 bases from J, with 20 bases between. The germline V gene has CDR1 MNHNY and CDR2 SVGAGI (reference sequence). The CDR3 DNA reads TGTGCCAGCGCGGGGGTGGGGGGTAGACGCACTGAAGCTTTCTTT. Residues: CASAGVGGRRTEAFF.

The chain employs TRBV7-8 and TRBJ2-3; 8 bases are shared with TRBD1. Germline CDR1 reads SGHVS; CDR2 reads FQNEAQ. V trimming: 5 bases; J trimming: 8 bases; junction bases outside the gene matches: 12. The CDR3 runs 15 residues. CDR3 sequence: CASSPLQGVQGTQYF. CDR3 bases: TGTGCCAGCAGCCCATTACAGGGGGTGCAAGGTACGCAGTATTTT. The variable domain in full, completed from reference TRBV7-8 and TRBJ2-3, reads GAGVSQSPRYKVAKRGQDVALRCDPISGHVSLFWYQQALGQGPEFLTYFQNEAQLDKSGLPSDRFFAERPEGSVSTLKIQRTQQEDSAVYLCASSPLQGVQGTQYFGPGTRLTVL.

The V gene is TRBV20-1, the J gene TRBJ2-7; D is perhaps TRBD2 (6 bases). Germline loops: CDR1 DFQATT, CDR2 SNEGSKA (reference sequence). The CDR3 length is 13 residues. V was cut by 0 bases and J by 4 bases, with 10 bases left in between. The CDR3 region is CSARDGGRYEQYF. The CDR3 nucleotides read TGCAGTGCTAGAGATGGGGGGAGGTACGAGCAGTACTTC.

J is TRBJ2-2 and V is TRBV10-3; unclear D gene. Trimming pared 0 bases from V and 2 bases from J, leaving 10 bases between. This CDR3 is built from 16 residues. From germline, CDR1 is ENHRY and CDR2 SYGVKD. The CDR3 sequence is CAISESPRPNTGELFF. In nucleotides, the CDR3 is TGTGCCATCAGTGAGTCGCCCAGGCCCAACACCGGGGAGCTGTTTTTT.

This clonotype has ten or more counts. The rearrangement joins TRBV4-3 to TRBJ2-3; no clear D. With 0 bases removed from V and 3 bases from J, the gap between germline ends came to 7 bases. The CDR3 extends over 14 amino acids. The germline CDR1 and CDR2 sequences are LGHNA and YSLEER. In DNA form, the CDR3 reads TGCGCCAGCAGCCAAGATGGCAGTACAGATACGCAGTATTTT. This translates into CASSQDGSTDTQYF.

In its sample, this clonotype was seen a few times. A read error may account for a junction end that differs from germline. The CDR3 DNA sequence: TGCAGCGTTGAAGACAACTTATTCATCCGGGACAGGGGAGGAACTGAAACTTTCTTT. Translation gives CSVEDNLFIRDRGGTETFF. The gene calls are TRBV29-1 and TRBJ1-1; 10 bases map to TRBD1. The germline V gene has CDR1 SQVTM and CDR2 ANQGSEA. This CDR3 comprises 19 residues.

The chain is built from TRBV7-2 and TRBJ2-2; D unclear. V was pared by 0 bases and J by 6 bases, with 8 bases between. The germline CDR1 and CDR2 sequences are SGHTA and FQGNSA. CDR3 size: 14 residues. CDR3 sequence (DNA): TGTGCCAGCAGCTTAGCCCGTTCCCCCGGGGAGCTGTTTTTT. It specifies CASSLARSPGELFF.

There are many counts of this clonotype. V gene TRBV29-1 combines with J gene TRBJ1-5, with TRBD1 matching over 7 bases. Germline CDR1 SQVTM, CDR2 ANQGSEA. This CDR3 spans 12 amino acids. V shed 8 bases, J shed 6 bases, and the junction held 7 bases outside the gene matches. CDR3 sequence (DNA): TGCAGCCCCAGACAGGGAAGTCAGCCCCAGCATTTT. It specifies CSPRQGSQPQHF.

This chain links TRBV4-1 with TRBJ2-7; TRBD2 matches at 8 bases. The DNA end favors TRBJ2-5, so the J call may be wrong. CDR1 is MGHRA, CDR2 YSYEKL, per germline. The CDR3 runs to 17 residues. The CDR3 DNA reads TGCGCCAGCAGCCAAGGAAGGCCTAGCGGGCGCCGGGAGACCCAGTACTTC. Residues: CASSQGRPSGRRETQYF.

This clonotype was observed at least ten times. The rearrangement links TRBV7-9 to TRBJ1-1, with 8 bases aligning to TRBD1. V lost 1 base, J lost 0 bases, and 1 base stayed unmatched. CDR1 and CDR2 from the germline V gene are SEHNR and FQNEAQ (reference sequence). CDR3 length: 15 residues. The CDR3 nucleotides are TGTGCCAGCAGCTTAGGGGACAGGATGAACACTGAAGCTTTCTTT. Translating it yields CASSLGDRMNTEAFF. Filled out from reference TRBV7-9 and TRBJ1-1, the complete variable domain reads DTGVSQNPRHKITKRGQNVTFRCDPISEHNRLYWYRQTLGQGPEFLTYFQNEAQLEKSRLLSDRFSAERPKGSFSTLEIQRTEQGDSAMYLCASSLGDRMNTEAFFGQGTRLTVV.

This clonotype was counted between two and nine times. The rearrangement uses TRBV12-3 or TRBV12-4 and TRBJ2-5, with TRBD1 as a possible D gene (5 bases). Judging by the DNA end, TRBJ2-7 fits better; the J call may be wrong. The CDR3 has 14 amino acids. CDR3 DNA: TGTGCCAGCAGTGTAATGACAGACTCAGACGAGCAGTACTTC. Protein product: CASSVMTDSDEQYF.

The V and J genes are TRBV5-1 and TRBJ2-1; D gene unclear. Germline values: CDR1 SGHRS, CDR2 YFSETQ. The CDR3 sequence is 14 residues long. Trimming took 0 bases from V and 8 from J, leaving 12 bases between them. CDR3 in DNA: TGCGCCAGCAGCTTGGAGCCGGCTAGAGATGAGCAGTTCTTC. Translating it yields CASSLEPARDEQFF.

This clonotype was seen a handful of times. This rearrangement joins TRBV6-1 to TRBJ1-5; the D gene is possibly TRBD1 (5 bases). V lost 3 bases, J lost 2 bases, and 11 bases lay in between. Germline V gene sequence: CDR1 MNHNS, CDR2 SASEGT. This CDR3 is 15 amino acids long. This chain's CDR3 is CASSDARVRNQPQHF. The CDR3 DNA is TGTGCCAGCAGTGACGCCAGGGTACGCAATCAGCCCCAGCATTTT.

The genes are TRBV3-1 and TRBJ1-2; D remains ambiguous. CDR1 and CDR2 from the germline V gene are LGHDT and YNNKEL (reference sequence). The length of the CDR3 is 14 residues. V lost 4 bases, J lost 3 bases, and 12 bases lay in between. CDR3 amino acids: CASSRRPRDYGYTF. CDR3 DNA: TGTGCCAGCAGCCGGCGGCCCAGAGACTATGGCTACACCTTC. Variable domain in full (rest from reference TRBV3-1 and TRBJ1-2): DTAVSQTPKYLVTQMGNDKSIKCEQNLGHDTMYWYKQDSKKFLKIMFSYNNKELIINETVPNRFSPKSPDKAHLNLHINSLELGDSAVYFCASSRRPRDYGYTFGSGTRLTVV.

This clonotype appeared a few times. V usage is TRBV7-2 and J usage is TRBJ2-5; no clear D. The germline V gene has CDR1 SGHTA and CDR2 FQGNSA. Trimming took 1 base from V and 3 from J, leaving 9 bases between them. The CDR3 has 14 amino acids. CDR3 DNA: TGTGCCAGCAGCTTAGATTGGCAGGAAGAGACCCAGTACTTC. This gives the protein CASSLDWQEETQYF.

On this clonotype itself: Its ends do not fully match the called genes, so a read error is possible. The J gene is TRBJ2-5, the V gene TRBV6-6; no reliable D call. CDR3 length: 13 amino acids. The germline gives CDR1 MNHNY, CDR2 SVGAGI (reference sequence). Here the CDR3 reads CASSDSPGETQYF. The CDR3 region has the DNA TGTGCCAGCAGTGACTCCCCCGGTGAGACCCAGTACTTC.

The count of this clonotype is one. This sequence joins TRBV6-5 and TRBJ1-1, with 7 nucleotides matching TRBD1. The CDR3 sequence is 13 residues long. CDR1 is MNHEY and CDR2 is SVGAGI in the germline V gene. Trimming cost V 7 bases and J 8 bases; bases outside gene matches: 10. CDR3 DNA: TGTGCCAGCACCCAGGGGGGCGGTGGAGAAGCTTTCTTT. Protein sequence: CASTQGGGGEAFF.

This clonotype was seen a handful of times. This chain links TRBV28 with TRBJ1-2; the D is unclear. Germline assignment: CDR1 MDHEN and CDR2 SYDVKM. This CDR3 comprises 13 residues. With 11 bases removed from V and 8 bases from J, the gap between germline ends came to 21 bases. DNA of the CDR3: TGTGCCGCCACTCTCACGAGAGGGAGAGGCTACACCTTC. This translates into CAATLTRGRGYTF.

This clonotype has more than one count but fewer than ten. The V and J genes are TRBV6-6 and TRBJ1-4, with D maybe TRBD1 (5 bases). The germline V gene encodes CDR1 MNHNY and CDR2 SVGAGI (reference sequence). This CDR3 region has 15 residues. Between the trimmed V and J ends, which lost 2 bases and 7 bases, there was a span of 14 bases. This CDR3 is CASSYRAGWGEKLFF. DNA of the CDR3: TGTGCCAGCAGTTACCGGGCAGGGTGGGGTGAAAAACTGTTTTTT.

This clonotype was counted only a few times. V usage is TRBV5-1 and J usage is TRBJ1-1; no firm D call. The ends were cut back, 2 bases at V and 1 base at J, with 9 bases in the middle. CDR1 SGHRS and CDR2 YFSETQ come from the germline V gene. This CDR3 comprises 14 residues. DNA of the CDR3: TGCGCCAGCAGCTTCGACACCCAGAACACTGAAGCTTTCTTT. Translating it yields CASSFDTQNTEAFF.

The gene calls are TRBV6-2 or TRBV6-3 and TRBJ2-7, with D possibly TRBD2 on 5 matching bases. The V and J ends lost 6 bases and 3 bases respectively, with 15 bases between them. This CDR3 region has 14 residues. In germline, CDR1 is MNHEY, CDR2 SVGEGT. CDR3 protein: CASSTDWSGYEQYF. The CDR3 coding sequence is TGTGCCAGCAGCACCGACTGGAGCGGCTACGAGCAGTACTTC.

CDR3 amino acids: CASSQEVKLNTEAFF. Written as DNA, the CDR3 is TGCGCCAGCAGCCAAGAGGTCAAACTTAACACTGAAGCTTTCTTT. The rearrangement joins TRBV4-1 to TRBJ1-1; D not resolved. CDR3 length: 15 residues. V was shortened by 0 bases and J by 2 bases, with 10 bases between the two germline ends. The germline CDR1 and CDR2 sequences are MGHRA and YSYEKL.

The V gene is TRBV20-1, the J gene TRBJ1-2; D might be TRBD1 (5 bases). Germline CDR1 is DFQATT and CDR2 is SNEGSKA (reference sequence). Between the trimmed V and J ends, which lost 0 bases and 8 bases, there was a span of 13 bases. The CDR3 is made up of 13 amino acids. The CDR3 bases are TGCAGTGCTAGAGATTGGGGAGGGGACGGCTACACCTTC. Protein sequence: CSARDWGGDGYTF.

J is TRBJ2-6 and V is TRBV2, with unresolved D. CDR3 length: 17 residues. Trimming stripped 2 bases from V and 0 bases from J, with 11 bases between. Germline V gene data show CDR1 as SNHLY and CDR2 as FYNNEI. CDR3 sequence: CASSESLADSGANVLTF. The DNA of the CDR3 is TGTGCCAGCAGTGAATCTTTAGCAGACTCTGGGGCCAACGTCCTGACTTTC.